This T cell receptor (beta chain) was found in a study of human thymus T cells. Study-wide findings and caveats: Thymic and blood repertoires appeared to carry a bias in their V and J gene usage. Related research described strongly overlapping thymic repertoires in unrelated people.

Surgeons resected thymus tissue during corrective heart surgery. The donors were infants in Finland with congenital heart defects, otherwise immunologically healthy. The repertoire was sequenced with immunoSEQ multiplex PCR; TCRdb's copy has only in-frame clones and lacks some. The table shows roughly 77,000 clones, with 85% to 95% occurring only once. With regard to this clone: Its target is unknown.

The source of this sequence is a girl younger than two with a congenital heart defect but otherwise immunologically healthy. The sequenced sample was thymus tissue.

CDR3 DNA: TGTGCCAGTAGTGGGACTAGCGGGAGAGGAAATGAGCAGTTCTTC. Protein sequence: CASSGTSGRGNEQFF. The chain couples TRBV19 to TRBJ2-1; 14 nucleotides line up with TRBD2. The V segment lost 5 bases and the J segment 7 bases; nucleotides outside the gene matches: 4. The CDR3 is 15 amino acids. CDR1 is LNHDA and CDR2 is SQIVND in the germline V gene (reference sequence). The whole variable domain, remainder taken from reference TRBV19 and TRBJ2-1, is DGGITQSPKYLFRKEGQNVTLSCEQNLNHDAMYWYRQDPGQGLRLIYYSQIVNDFQKGDIAEGYSVSREKKESFPLTVTSAQKNPTAFYLCASSGTSGRGNEQFFGPGTRLTVL.